Following are 10 T cell receptor beta chains from one sample sequenced in a study of CD8 T cells in Susac syndrome. An input of roughly 0.5 to 1 ug of RNA was subjected to reverse transcription using random hexamers. TCRdb itself ran the immunoSEQ multiplex PCR reads through MiXCR, one entry per CDR3 protein. The table has 160,000 or so distinct CDR3 sequences, 94% seen once. The sequenced material came from CD4+ T cells from PBMCs. All receptors come from a human donor with multiple sclerosis.

This sequence joins TRBV10-3 and TRBJ2-3; D remains unclear. The CDR3 totals 13 residues. The V end was cut by 8 bases, the J end by 0 bases, with 9 bases between. Germline CDR1 ENHRY, CDR2 SYGVKD. The CDR3 region is CAILLTSTDTQYF. The DNA of the CDR3 is TGTGCCATCCTACTGACTAGCACAGATACGCAGTATTTT.

The chain uses TRBV23-1 and TRBJ1-1; 9 positions match TRBD1. TRBV23-1 is given ORF status, its function remaining uncertain. J was trimmed by 1 base and V by 0 bases; bases with no gene match: 21. This CDR3 spans 22 amino acids. CDR3 residues: CASSQSSPGTGPTQAENTEAFF. As DNA, the CDR3 is TGCGCCAGCAGTCAATCGTCTCCCGGGACAGGGCCGACCCAAGCGGAGAACACTGAAGCTTTCTTT.

The J gene is TRBJ1-1, the V gene TRBV27, with D possibly matching TRBD1 (6 bases). Germline CDR1 and CDR2: MNHEY and SMNVEV (reference sequence). V lost 6 bases and J 1 base, leaving 18 bases between the germline ends. The CDR3 is made up of 16 amino acids. In DNA form, the CDR3 reads TGTGCCAGCAGCACACGTAGACAGGAGCCGAACACTGAAGCTTTCTTT. It encodes CASSTRRQEPNTEAFF.

The V gene is TRBV18, the J gene TRBJ2-3, with 8 bases lining up with TRBD2. Germline V lookup: CDR1 KGHSH, CDR2 LQKENI. Germline trimming cut 3 bases from V and 1 base from J; bases unmatched to any gene: 6. CDR3 length: 16 amino acids. In DNA form, the CDR3 reads TGTGCCAGCTCACCCAGTAGCGGGATTGGCACAGATACGCAGTATTTT. As protein: CASSPSSGIGTDTQYF.

The V gene is TRBV4-3, the J gene TRBJ2-1, with 12 bases lining up with TRBD2. V was pared by 0 bases and J by 11 bases, with 5 bases of the junction left unmatched. The CDR3 extends over 15 amino acids. Germline loops: CDR1 LGHNA, CDR2 YSLEER. CDR3 in amino acids: CASSQETSGRYKQFF. The CDR3 region has the DNA TGCGCCAGCAGCCAAGAGACTAGCGGGAGATATAAGCAGTTCTTC.

This chain connects TRBV4-1 to TRBJ1-5; 12 bases are a match to TRBD1. The V segment lost 3 bases and the J segment 7 bases; nucleotides outside the gene matches: 13. This CDR3 has 18 residues. CDR1 is MGHRA, CDR2 YSYEKL, per germline. The CDR3 here is CASSHPPLGTGGRQPQHF. The CDR3 bases are TGCGCCAGCAGCCATCCCCCACTCGGGACAGGGGGCAGACAGCCCCAGCATTTT.

This clonotype was counted a single time. The rearrangement joins TRBV15 to TRBJ2-7; 7 nucleotides agree with TRBD2. Germline CDR1 LNHNV, CDR2 YYDKDF (reference sequence). V shed 3 bases, J shed 2 bases, and the junction held 7 bases outside the gene matches. The CDR3 consists of 15 residues. CDR3 coding DNA: TGTGCCACCAGCAGCGGCGGGAGTAACGCCTACGAGCAGTACTTC. Residues: CATSSGGSNAYEQYF.

J is TRBJ1-1 and V is TRBV4-2; D is perhaps TRBD1 (5 bases). V was pared by 4 bases and J by 0 bases, with 12 bases between. There are 15 residues in the CDR3. Germline CDR1 is LGHNA and CDR2 is YNFKEQ. The CDR3 region has the DNA TGTGCCAGCAGCCGCATGACAGATTTGAACACTGAAGCTTTCTTT. Its translation is CASSRMTDLNTEAFF.

The CDR3: CASSQVTGVTNTQYF. The CDR3 DNA reads TGTGCCAGCAGCCAAGTAACGGGAGTAACAAATACGCAGTATTTT. The rearrangement links TRBV14 to TRBJ2-3, with D possibly being TRBD2 (6 bases). The V end was cut by 1 base, the J end by 7 bases, with 15 bases between. The CDR3 covers 15 residues. Germline CDR1 reads SGHDN; CDR2 reads FVKESK.

The V call is TRBV6-5, the J call TRBJ2-6; TRBD1 might be the D (5 bases). CDR1 is MNHEY and CDR2 is SVGAGI in the germline V gene. Trimming cost V 3 bases and J 5 bases, with 11 bases left between them. The CDR3 totals 15 residues. The CDR3 nucleotides read TGTGCCAGCAGTTATCAGGGTCTCTGGGCCAACGTCCTGACTTTC. This encodes CASSYQGLWANVLTF.